This T cell receptor beta chain was retrieved from a study of beta chain features in type 1 diabetes. Whole-study results and caveats: All four CD4+ subsets from Type 1 diabetes patients carried moderately but significantly shorter TCRB CDR3s. Across patients, naive, central memory and Treg TCRB repertoires exhibited apparently greater similarity than was observed across healthy donors. Patients and controls would share equally any PCR tilt toward shorter templates.

A remark on this clone: The target antigen is unknown.

Stem cell-like memory, regulatory, central memory and naive CD4+ cells were sorted via CD45RO/CCR7/CD25/CD127/CD95/CD27. Sorted populations were all over 98% pure. What was sequenced were expressed TCRB transcripts, since all of the isolated RNA had been reverse transcribed. Using immunoSEQ multiplex PCR, the repertoire was profiled, and TCRdb retains in-frame clones only, with some absent. The data contain 40,000 to 45,000 clones, around 70% of them singletons. The sequence came from a woman aged 18 to 35 with type 1 diabetes. Sequencing used Tregs from blood.

In DNA, the CDR3 is TGTGCCAGCAGTTCTCAGACAGGTTTAACCGAAAAACTGTTTTTT. Encoded protein: CASSSQTGLTEKLFF. The chain links TRBV27 to TRBJ1-4; D possibly corresponds to TRBD1 (6 bases). CDR3 size: 15 residues. Germline CDR1 is MNHEY and CDR2 is SMNVEV (reference sequence). Trimming took 4 bases from V and 8 from J, leaving 17 bases between them.